A single sample gave rise to the 27 T cell receptor beta chains below, sequenced in a study of T cells in Graves' hyperthyroidism and ophthalmopathy. RNA transcripts served as the template for amplifying TCR beta CDR3 regions. With the HTBI primer set, the TCR CDR3 went through a first round of RT-PCR. TCRdb redid the calling of the multiplex PCR reads with MiXCR, one entry per CDR3 protein. In the table there are 650,000 to 800,000 distinct CDR3 sequences, nearly 45% of which are singletons. Specimen: peripheral blood or thyroid tissue (not recorded which). The receptors shown here come from an adult man with Graves' disease, either hyperthyroidism or ophthalmopathy (not recorded which).

This clonotype was seen ten or more times. The gene calls are TRBV25-1 and TRBJ1-3; D may be TRBD1 (6 bases). The CDR3 is made up of 12 amino acids. The V gene's germline CDR1 is MGHDK and CDR2 SYGVNS. The V gene lost 7 bases and the J gene lost 10 bases, with 14 bases spanning the gap. CDR3 in amino acids: CASNRGGETIYF. In nucleotides, the CDR3 is TGTGCCAGCAACCGGGGGGGCGAAACCATATATTTT.

This clonotype was counted many times. The chain combines TRBV12-3 or TRBV12-4 with TRBJ1-5; D is ambiguous. The CDR3 loop spans 15 amino acids. With 7 bases removed from V and 0 bases from J, the gap between germline ends came to 13 bases. This CDR3 is CASIQRELSNQPQHF. CDR3 sequence (DNA): TGTGCCAGCATCCAGCGGGAACTTAGCAATCAGCCCCAGCATTTT.

The chain joins TRBV5-1 to TRBJ2-7; 8 bases match TRBD1. This CDR3 region has 13 residues. Germline V gives CDR1 SGHRS, CDR2 YFSETQ. The V segment lost 0 bases and the J segment 6 bases; nucleotides outside the gene matches: 2. The CDR3 region is CASSLGQGFEQYF. The CDR3 DNA follows: TGCGCCAGCAGCTTGGGACAGGGGTTCGAGCAGTACTTC.

In its sample, this clonotype was seen many times. The V gene is TRBV11-2, the J gene TRBJ1-6; 8 nucleotides align to TRBD1. The germline V gene encodes CDR1 SGHAT and CDR2 FQNNGV. The trim removed 4 bases at V and 6 bases at J, leaving 8 bases unmatched. The CDR3 has 16 residues. CDR3 sequence: CASSSMDRAGNSPLHF. The DNA of the CDR3 is TGTGCCAGCAGCTCTATGGACAGGGCCGGTAATTCACCCCTCCACTTT. The complete variable domain, with remaining parts taken from reference TRBV11-2 and TRBJ1-6, reads EAGVAQSPRYKIIEKRQSVAFWCNPISGHATLYWYQQILGQGPKLLIQFQNNGVVDDSQLPKDRFSAERLKGVDSTLKIQPAKLEDSAVYLCASSSMDRAGNSPLHFGNGTRLTVT.

V gene TRBV7-8 combines with J gene TRBJ1-5, with D possibly being TRBD1 (6 bases). Trimming removed 5 bases from V and 0 bases from J, with 11 bases in between. The CDR3 extends over 15 amino acids. Germline CDR1 is SGHVS and CDR2 is FQNEAQ. In DNA, the CDR3 is TGTGCCAGCAGCCAGGGGTGGGATAGCAATCAGCCCCAGCATTTT. As protein: CASSQGWDSNQPQHF.

The chain joins TRBV24-1 to TRBJ1-4, with a weak D call TRBD1 (5 bases). Germline CDR1 KGHDR, CDR2 SFDVKD. V was trimmed by 4 bases and J by 2 bases, leaving 10 bases between them. CDR3 length: 15 amino acids. The CDR3 nucleotides read TGTGCCACCAGTGAGGCAGGGAGGACTAATGAAAAACTGTTTTTT. It translates to CATSEAGRTNEKLFF.

This clonotype has only a few counts. The chain employs TRBV20-1 and TRBJ2-7, with 9 positions matching TRBD2. The CDR3 is 16 amino acids. The V gene's germline CDR1 is DFQATT and CDR2 SNEGSKA (reference sequence). V trimming: 3 bases; J trimming: 0 bases; junction bases outside the gene matches: 9. The CDR3: CSASPSGAQSSYEQYF. The CDR3 nucleotides are TGCAGTGCTAGTCCTAGCGGGGCTCAAAGCTCCTACGAGCAGTACTTC.

This clonotype was seen a few times. The CDR3 DNA is TGTGCCAGCAGTGAACTAGCTACGGCAGGGTCCTACGAGCAGTACTTC. Residues: CASSELATAGSYEQYF. This rearrangement joins TRBV12-3 or TRBV12-4 to TRBJ2-7, with a possible D match to TRBD2 (6 bases). The CDR3 sequence is 16 residues long. V lost 5 bases, J lost 1 base, and 18 bases lay in between.

There are many counts of this clonotype. V and J are TRBV19 and TRBJ1-2; possibly TRBD1 for D (6 bases). The CDR3 runs 14 residues. V was pared by 5 bases and J by 2 bases, with 12 bases between. In germline, CDR1 is LNHDA, CDR2 SQIVND (reference sequence). The CDR3 spells CASSGGQSNYGYTF. The CDR3 DNA reads TGTGCCAGTAGTGGCGGACAGTCAAACTATGGCTACACCTTC.

This clonotype has a handful of counts. The chain carries TRBV7-3 and TRBJ2-7; D unclear. V lost 5 bases to trimming and J lost 3 bases, with 14 bases between them. Per germline, CDR1 SGHTA and CDR2 FQGTGA. This CDR3 is 14 amino acids long. CDR3 amino acids: CASSQVSLDYEQYF. In DNA, the CDR3 is TGTGCCAGCAGCCAAGTTTCGCTAGACTACGAGCAGTACTTC.

Only one count was recorded for this clonotype. The chain uses TRBV15 and TRBJ1-1; no clear D. V shed 10 bases and J shed 2 bases, with 23 bases lying between them. Germline CDR1 and CDR2: LNHNV and YYDKDF (reference sequence). The CDR3 spans 16 residues. In nucleotides, the CDR3 is TGTGCCAGCTCACCACCGTTTTCGACGGCTAACACTGAAGCTTTCTTT. It translates to CASSPPFSTANTEAFF.

This clonotype was picked up a small number of times. The chain recombines TRBV7-2 with TRBJ2-2; maybe TRBD1 (5 bases). The CDR3 consists of 13 residues. Germline V lookup: CDR1 SGHTA, CDR2 FQGNSA. Trimming removed 4 bases from V and 6 bases from J, with 9 bases in between. CDR3 amino acids: CASSSDRSGELFF. For the CDR3, the DNA is TGTGCCAGCAGCTCAGACAGATCCGGGGAGCTGTTTTTT.

In this sample, this clonotype turned up a few times. The rearrangement links TRBV6-5 to TRBJ1-2; 11 bases match TRBD1. The CDR3 consists of 16 residues. J lost 6 bases, V lost 2 bases, and 8 bases had no gene match. Looked up from germline, CDR1 is MNHEY and CDR2 is SVGAGI. CDR3 sequence reads: CASSYGQGASLHGYTF. Written as DNA, the CDR3 is TGTGCCAGCAGTTACGGACAGGGGGCTTCTCTCCATGGCTACACCTTC.

The CDR3 nucleotides read TGTGCCAGCAGTCCCGCTAGCAGCGCCCAAGAGACCCAGTACTTC. Amino acid sequence: CASSPASSAQETQYF. J is TRBJ2-5 and V is TRBV28; D may be TRBD2 (5 bases). The CDR3 has 15 amino acids. Germline assignment: CDR1 MDHEN and CDR2 SYDVKM. V was clipped by 5 bases and J by 1 base, with 14 bases between them.

The chain combines TRBV24-1 with TRBJ1-1, with 8 bases aligning to TRBD1. Germline V gene sequence: CDR1 KGHDR, CDR2 SFDVKD. Trimming at V came to 3 bases and at J to 10 bases, leaving 6 bases not matched to a gene. This CDR3 is 13 amino acids long. The CDR3 reads CATSDPSDRGAFF. As DNA, the CDR3 is TGTGCCACCAGTGATCCCTCTGACAGGGGAGCTTTCTTT.

This clonotype was detected many times. The V call is TRBV2, the J call TRBJ1-6; 9 nucleotides match TRBD1. The CDR3 length is 15 residues. In germline, CDR1 is SNHLY, CDR2 FYNNEI. Trimming cost V 6 bases and J 6 bases; bases outside gene matches: 6. The CDR3 is CASSWDRAANSPLHF. DNA of the CDR3: TGTGCCAGCAGCTGGGACAGGGCGGCTAATTCACCCCTCCACTTT.

This clonotype was counted a few times. The chain links TRBV20-1 to TRBJ2-5; no clear D. This CDR3 has 12 amino acids. Germline V gene lookup returns CDR1 DFQATT and CDR2 SNEGSKA (reference sequence). V gave up 3 bases and J gave up 5 bases, with 10 bases separating them. CDR3 sequence reads: CSASPQWETQYF. The CDR3 DNA reads as TGCAGTGCTAGTCCCCAATGGGAGACCCAGTACTTC.

V usage is TRBV29-1 and J usage is TRBJ1-2; 9 positions agree with TRBD1. The V segment lost 4 bases and the J segment 5 bases; nucleotides outside the gene matches: 8. This CDR3 comprises 14 residues. Germline V gives CDR1 SQVTM, CDR2 ANQGSEA. CDR3 region: CSVGNLGTGYGYTF. As DNA, the CDR3 is TGCAGCGTTGGAAATTTAGGGACAGGGTATGGCTACACCTTC. The full variable domain, with the rest looked up from reference TRBV29-1 and TRBJ1-2, is SAVISQKPSRDICQRGTSLTIQCQVDSQVTMMFWYRQQPGQSLTLIATANQGSEATYESGFVIDKFPISRPNLTFSTLTVSNMSPEDSSIYLCSVGNLGTGYGYTFGSGTRLTVV.

V gene TRBV6-1 combines with J gene TRBJ2-7; D gene ambiguous. Looked up from germline, CDR1 is MNHNS and CDR2 is SASEGT. The V end lost 3 bases, the J end lost 1 base, and 13 bases lay between the germline ends. The CDR3 length is 15 residues. The CDR3 nucleotides read TGTGCCAGCAGTGAGGACGGGTTACTTTCCTACGAGCAGTACTTC. Its protein is CASSEDGLLSYEQYF.

The V gene is TRBV6-6, the J gene TRBJ1-1; D remains unclear. Trimming cost V 4 bases and J 7 bases, with 10 bases left between them. Germline CDR1 and CDR2: MNHNY and SVGAGI (reference sequence). The CDR3 is 12 residues long. Here the CDR3 DNA reads TGTGCCAGCAGTTCCGGGGATCTTGAAGCTTTCTTT. As protein: CASSSGDLEAFF.

To note about this clonotype: A read error may produce the germline difference seen at one junction end. This sequence joins TRBV10-1 and TRBJ1-5, with D tentatively TRBD1 (6 bases). The CDR3 runs 15 residues. Germline V gives CDR1 WNHNN, CDR2 SYGVQD (reference sequence). The CDR3 sequence is CASSTTSGGNQPQHF. In DNA, the CDR3 is TGTGCCAGCAGCACCACTTCAGGGGGCAATCAGCCCCAGCATTTT.

This clonotype was counted many times. The chain has TRBV29-1 and TRBJ1-1; D gene unclear. Trimming left V 4 bases short and J 5 bases short, with 17 bases between. Per germline, CDR1 SQVTM and CDR2 ANQGSEA. CDR3 length equals 14 residues. The CDR3 coding sequence is TGCAGCGTTGGTACTTTCGGCGGGGTGACTGAAGCTTTCTTT. Amino acid sequence: CSVGTFGGVTEAFF. Full variable domain (missing parts from reference TRBV29-1 and TRBJ1-1): SAVISQKPSRDICQRGTSLTIQCQVDSQVTMMFWYRQQPGQSLTLIATANQGSEATYESGFVIDKFPISRPNLTFSTLTVSNMSPEDSSIYLCSVGTFGGVTEAFFGQGTRLTVV.

The CDR3 coding sequence is TGCGCCAGCAGCAACCTACTAGGAACCCAAGAGACCCAGTACTTC. This encodes CASSNLLGTQETQYF. This rearrangement joins TRBV5-1 to TRBJ2-5, with a weak D call TRBD2 (5 bases). V lost 4 bases and J 1 base, leaving 14 bases between the germline ends. The CDR3 is 15 residues long. From germline, CDR1 is SGHRS and CDR2 YFSETQ.

This clonotype was observed many times. This chain connects TRBV7-9 to TRBJ2-5, with 10 bases matching TRBD2. V was clipped by 5 bases and J by 4 bases; unmatched bases: 7. The CDR3 consists of 15 residues. From germline, CDR1 is SEHNR and CDR2 FQNEAQ (reference sequence). The CDR3 DNA reads as TGTGCCAGCAGCCAAAGCGGGAGGGCCGGAGAGACCCAGTACTTC. Translation gives CASSQSGRAGETQYF.

This chain connects TRBV28 to TRBJ1-1, with a tentative D call TRBD1 (5 bases). Looked up from germline, CDR1 is MDHEN and CDR2 is SYDVKM. The CDR3 extends over 11 amino acids. V was pared by 8 bases and J by 11 bases, with 15 bases between. CDR3 amino acids: CASQDAGRAFF. CDR3 bases: TGTGCCAGCCAGGACGCGGGACGGGCTTTCTTT.

This clonotype was seen only a few times. The V and J genes are TRBV20-1 and TRBJ1-4, with D tentatively TRBD1 (6 bases). Trimming stripped 4 bases from V and 0 bases from J, with 12 bases between. The length of the CDR3 is 15 residues. In germline, CDR1 is DFQATT, CDR2 SNEGSKA (reference sequence). The CDR3 DNA reads as TGCAGTGCTACCCTGGACAGTGCAACTAATGAAAAACTGTTTTTT. Its translation: CSATLDSATNEKLFF.

A note on this clonotype: The junction shows a germline mismatch at one end, possibly a read error. The CDR3 sequence is CASIEDRGDTEAFF. The CDR3 DNA sequence: TGTGCCAGCATTGAAGACAGGGGGGACACTGAAGCTTTCTTT. The J gene is TRBJ1-1, the V gene TRBV2, with 9 bases matching TRBD1. Germline lookup yields CDR1 SNHLY and CDR2 FYNNEI. CDR3 length: 14 amino acids.